Presented here are 18 T cell receptor beta chains from one specimen sequenced in a study of PD-L1 blockade in urothelial cancer. Time point given: pretreatment peripheral blood. Sequenced by immunoSEQ multiplex PCR; TCRdb stores in-frame clones only, minus some. The sample has some 71,000 clones, about 86% seen once. Sample: PBMCs, taken around atezolizumab (anti-PD-L1) treatment. The receptor source for this set is a man aged 60-69 years with urothelial cancer.

The genes are TRBV10-2 and TRBJ1-6; TRBD1 agrees at 7 bases. With 7 bases clipped from V and 7 bases from J, the junction kept 10 bases outside the gene matches. The CDR3 runs 15 residues. Germline values: CDR1 WSHSY, CDR2 SAAADI. CDR3 sequence: CASNTRDRANSPLHF. The CDR3, as DNA: TGCGCCAGCAACACCCGGGACAGAGCCAATTCACCCCTCCACTTT.

V usage is TRBV25-1 and J usage is TRBJ2-1; the D is unclear. Trimming pared 1 base from V and 3 bases from J, leaving 10 bases between. This CDR3 is 15 amino acids long. Germline V lookup: CDR1 MGHDK, CDR2 SYGVNS. DNA of the CDR3: TGTGCCAGCAGTGAATCAGGCCCCAACTACAATGAGCAGTTCTTC. Its protein product is CASSESGPNYNEQFF.

The chain links TRBV30 to TRBJ1-2, with D maybe TRBD1 (6 bases). There are 12 residues in the CDR3. Germline-derived CDR1 and CDR2 are GTSNPN and SVGIG (reference sequence). Trimming shortened V by 4 bases and J by 5 bases, and 11 bases separated the two germline ends. The CDR3 spells CAWTGEGYGYTF. CDR3 DNA: TGTGCCTGGACAGGGGAGGGGTATGGCTACACCTTC. Full variable domain (outside the CDR3, taken from reference TRBV30 and TRBJ1-2): SQTIHQWPATLVQPVGSPLSLECTVEGTSNPNLYWYRQAAGRGLQLLFYSVGIGQISSEVPQNLSASRPQDRQFILSSKKLLLSDSGFYLCAWTGEGYGYTFGSGTRLTVV.

The chain employs TRBV19 and TRBJ2-3; no definite D call. Germline V gene lookup returns CDR1 LNHDA and CDR2 SQIVND (reference sequence). Trimming pared 7 bases from V and 0 bases from J, leaving 17 bases between. The CDR3 consists of 16 residues. The CDR3 nucleotides read TGTGCCAGTACTGTGTACAGTGCCTCTAGCACAGATACGCAGTATTTT. Its protein is CASTVYSASSTDTQYF.

The J gene is TRBJ1-1, the V gene TRBV11-2; the D gene is possibly TRBD1 (5 bases). The V end was cut by 6 bases, the J end by 0 bases, with 23 bases between. This CDR3 has 18 amino acids. Germline CDR1 is SGHAT and CDR2 is FQNNGV. DNA for the CDR3: TGTGCCAGCAGTTTAAGGGGAGGGGCGGAATCTTTGAACACTGAAGCTTTCTTT. This gives the protein CASSLRGGAESLNTEAFF.

The rearrangement uses TRBV5-1 and TRBJ2-1; 10 positions agree with TRBD1. The germline gives CDR1 SGHRS, CDR2 YFSETQ. The ends lost 4 bases at V and 7 bases at J; junction bases unmatched: 14. The CDR3 extends over 17 amino acids. CDR3 amino acids: CASSRGDPGQGWNEQFF. CDR3 nucleotides: TGCGCCAGCAGCAGGGGGGACCCGGGACAGGGGTGGAATGAGCAGTTCTTC.

The V and J genes are TRBV5-1 and TRBJ2-7; 9 nucleotides line up with TRBD2. This CDR3 has 15 residues. V lost 1 base and J lost 6; bases outside the gene matches: 8. Germline V gene sequence: CDR1 SGHRS, CDR2 YFSETQ. The CDR3 region is CASSLLAGDLAEQYF. Here the CDR3 DNA reads TGCGCCAGCAGCTTGTTAGCGGGGGACCTCGCCGAGCAGTACTTC. Using reference TRBV5-1 and TRBJ2-7 for the parts outside the CDR3, the full variable domain is KAGVTQTPRYLIKTRGQQVTLSCSPISGHRSVSWYQQTPGQGLQFLFEYFSETQRNKGNFPGRFSGRQFSNSRSEMNVSTLELGDSALYLCASSLLAGDLAEQYFGPGTRLTVT.

The chain combines TRBV11-2 with TRBJ1-1; 7 bases line up with TRBD1. The junction had 7 bases not matched to a gene; V was cut back by 5 bases and J by 1 base. There are 15 residues in the CDR3. Germline-derived CDR1 and CDR2 are SGHAT and FQNNGV. The CDR3 is CASSPDRAENTEAFF. The CDR3 nucleotides read TGTGCCAGCAGCCCAGACAGGGCCGAGAACACTGAAGCTTTCTTT.

V and J are TRBV7-2 and TRBJ1-5; D unclear. Trimming took off 1 base at V and 4 bases at J, with 11 bases between the two ends. Germline V gene lookup returns CDR1 SGHTA and CDR2 FQGNSA. There are 15 residues in the CDR3. The DNA of the CDR3 is TGTGCCAGCAGCTTAGGGGGAGGGAGAAATCAGCCCCAGCATTTT. Amino acid sequence: CASSLGGGRNQPQHF.

Points on this clone: Other DNA sequences from this sample encode an identical CDR3 as well. The V call is TRBV4-1, the J call TRBJ2-5; possibly TRBD2 for D (7 bases). Germline-derived CDR1 and CDR2 are MGHRA and YSYEKL. This CDR3 is 15 amino acids long. V was cut by 4 bases and J by 5 bases, with 17 bases left in between. The CDR3 nucleotides are TGCGCCAGCAGCCCATTAAGGGGGGGCAGGGAGACCCAGTACTTC. Translated: CASSPLRGGRETQYF.

The chain combines TRBV4-2 with TRBJ1-3; weak D call: TRBD1 (5 bases). There are 17 residues in the CDR3. Germline CDR1 and CDR2: LGHNA and YNFKEQ. Trimming pared 0 bases from V and 0 bases from J, leaving 12 bases between. CDR3 loop: CASSQDRTPSSGNTIYF. In nucleotides, the CDR3 is TGTGCCAGCAGCCAAGATAGGACACCTAGCTCTGGAAACACCATATATTTT.

The V call is TRBV6-6, the J call TRBJ2-3; D is unclear. V was cut by 0 bases and J by 3 bases, with 7 bases left in between. The CDR3 consists of 14 residues. Germline lookup yields CDR1 MNHNY and CDR2 SVGAGI (reference sequence). Here the CDR3 DNA reads TGTGCCAGCAGTTACTCGAGTGATACAGATACGCAGTATTTT. It yields the protein CASSYSSDTDTQYF.

The chain couples TRBV5-1 to TRBJ2-5; a weak D match, TRBD2 (6 bases). CDR1 is SGHRS, CDR2 YFSETQ, per germline. The V end was cut by 7 bases, the J end by 1 base, with 17 bases between. CDR3 size: 15 residues. The CDR3 DNA is TGCGCCAGCGGGCAGGGCCCCGGGGGCCAAGAGACCCAGTACTTC. The encoded protein is CASGQGPGGQETQYF.

This sequence joins TRBV25-1 and TRBJ1-2; possible D gene TRBD1, 5 bases. The CDR3 contains 12 residues. The V gene lost 1 base and the J gene lost 7 bases, with 7 bases spanning the gap. CDR1 is MGHDK, CDR2 SYGVNS, per germline. For the CDR3, the DNA is TGTGCCAGCAGTGAATGGGGGGGTGGCTACACCTTC. Its translation is CASSEWGGGYTF.

This clone showed up just a few times. The chain couples TRBV6-1 to TRBJ1-4; maybe TRBD1 (6 bases). V lost 7 bases and J lost 5, with 14 bases in between. Germline loops: CDR1 MNHNS, CDR2 SASEGT. This CDR3 is built from 14 residues. The CDR3 reads CASKPGVSNEKLFF. CDR3 sequence (DNA): TGTGCCAGCAAACCAGGGGTCTCCAATGAAAAACTGTTTTTT.

V gene TRBV12-5 combines with J gene TRBJ1-2, with D unresolved. The germline CDR1 and CDR2 sequences are LGHNT and FRNRAP. The V and J ends lost 4 bases and 6 bases respectively, with 9 bases between them. The CDR3 runs 12 residues. The CDR3 protein is CASGWEEDGYTF. CDR3 coding DNA: TGTGCTAGTGGTTGGGAGGAAGATGGCTACACCTTC.

CDR3 in amino acids: CASSSTSGGGHGWNEQFF. In DNA form, the CDR3 reads TGTGCCAGCAGCTCTACTAGCGGGGGGGGCCACGGTTGGAATGAGCAGTTCTTC. The rearrangement links TRBV7-9 to TRBJ2-1; 13 bases align to TRBD2. The V and J ends lost 4 bases and 7 bases, in that order; junction bases with no gene match: 13. The CDR3 spans 18 residues. CDR1 and CDR2 (germline): SEHNR, FQNEAQ (reference sequence).

V usage is TRBV7-9 and J usage is TRBJ2-3, with 7 bases matching TRBD1. Germline V gives CDR1 SEHNR, CDR2 FQNEAQ (reference sequence). The CDR3 is 16 amino acids. Trimming at V came to 4 bases and at J to 0 bases, leaving 7 bases not matched to a gene. The CDR3 loop reads CASSYYRGRSTDTQYF. CDR3 DNA: TGTGCCAGCAGCTACTACAGGGGACGGAGCACAGATACGCAGTATTTT.